Following are 31 T cell receptor beta chains from one sample sequenced in a study of cytomegalovirus exposure and HLA in healthy donors. PCR used 60 Vbeta primers and 13 Jbeta primers. Clones were sequenced by immunoSEQ multiplex PCR, and TCRdb holds only the in-frame ones, with some missing. The table has 150,000 to 190,000 clones, roughly 81% seen once; the top ten hold less than 2.5%. Input material: PBMCs. The receptor source for this set is a young woman in good health and CMV-seronegative.

The chain is built from TRBV30 and TRBJ1-2; D is possibly TRBD1 (5 bases). Per germline, CDR1 GTSNPN and CDR2 SVGIG (reference sequence). The CDR3 is made up of 14 amino acids. V lost 3 bases and J lost 4, with 15 bases in between. Here the CDR3 DNA reads TGTGCCTGGAGCGCCGGGACTGTGAGCTATGGCTACACCTTC. Translation: CAWSAGTVSYGYTF.

The chain has TRBV7-2 and TRBJ1-2; 10 nucleotides line up with TRBD1. The CDR3 contains 17 residues. J was trimmed by 4 bases and V by 5 bases; bases with no gene match: 13. Per the germline V gene, CDR1 is SGHTA and CDR2 is FQGNSA. DNA of the CDR3: TGTGCCAGCAGCCCCGTTATACGACAGGGGGCCGGCTATGGCTACACCTTC. It translates to CASSPVIRQGAGYGYTF.

This rearrangement joins TRBV4-2 to TRBJ2-1; 12 bases match TRBD2. CDR1 is LGHNA, CDR2 YNFKEQ, per germline. V lost 3 bases and J lost 9; bases outside the gene matches: 6. The CDR3 runs to 15 residues. Written as DNA, the CDR3 is TGTGCCAGCAGCCAGGCAACTAGCGGGGGGTTTGAGCAGTTCTTC. Amino acids: CASSQATSGGFEQFF.

The chain couples TRBV29-1 to TRBJ2-5; 11 bases are shared with TRBD1. V gave up 2 bases and J gave up 5 bases; unmatched junction bases: 4. Germline loops: CDR1 SQVTM, CDR2 ANQGSEA. The CDR3 runs to 14 residues. The CDR3 DNA reads TGCAGCGTTGAACGGACAGGGGGCAGGGAGACCCAGTACTTC. Translation gives CSVERTGGRETQYF.

The chain links TRBV9 to TRBJ2-3, with a weak D call TRBD2 (6 bases). Germline V lookup: CDR1 SGDLS, CDR2 YYNGEE. CDR3 length: 15 amino acids. V shed 2 bases and J shed 1 base, with 11 bases lying between them. The CDR3 spells CASSVMLAGTDTQYF. In nucleotides, the CDR3 is TGTGCCAGCAGCGTGATGTTAGCGGGCACAGATACGCAGTATTTT. The whole variable domain, remainder taken from reference TRBV9 and TRBJ2-3, is DSGVTQTPKHLITATGQRVTLRCSPRSGDLSVYWYQQSLDQGLQFLIQYYNGEERAKGNILERFSAQQFPDLHSELNLSSLELGDSALYFCASSVMLAGTDTQYFGPGTRLTVL.

The V call is TRBV10-2, the J call TRBJ2-3; D is possibly TRBD2 (6 bases). Per the germline V gene, CDR1 is WSHSY and CDR2 is SAAADI. The V end lost 2 bases, the J end lost 4 bases, and 13 bases lay between the germline ends. The CDR3 runs to 15 residues. CDR3 DNA: TGCGCCAGCAGTGAGCCCTTGGGGGGTCCAGATACGCAGTATTTT. Its protein product is CASSEPLGGPDTQYF.

The rearrangement uses TRBV5-1 and TRBJ1-4; TRBD1 matches 10 bases. V was clipped by 5 bases and J by 3 bases; unmatched bases: 4. The CDR3 loop spans 15 amino acids. CDR1 is SGHRS, CDR2 YFSETQ, per germline. The CDR3 protein is CASRGQGIANEKLFF. In DNA, the CDR3 is TGCGCCAGCAGGGGACAGGGGATCGCTAATGAAAAACTGTTTTTT.

J is TRBJ2-7 and V is TRBV6-5; 10 positions match TRBD2. Germline CDR1 is MNHEY and CDR2 is SVGAGI. CDR3 length equals 13 residues. Losses at the gene ends were 3 bases for V and 6 bases for J; bases not matched to a gene: 2. The CDR3 nucleotides are TGTGCCAGCAGTTATGAGCGGGAGGGCGAGCAGTACTTC. Protein sequence: CASSYEREGEQYF.

Note on this clone: This CDR3 is also generated by other DNA sequences in the sample. The V and J genes are TRBV4-3 and TRBJ2-5, with a possible D match to TRBD2 (6 bases). CDR1 and CDR2 from the germline V gene are LGHNA and YSLEER. The CDR3 runs to 16 residues. Deletions cut 0 bases from V and 4 bases from J, with 15 bases between. DNA of the CDR3: TGCGCCAGCAGCCAAGATGGCGGAGGGGCCGGAGAGACCCAGTACTTC. It is translated as CASSQDGGGAGETQYF.

The chain employs TRBV28 and TRBJ1-1, with 7 positions matching TRBD1. V gave up 2 bases and J gave up 5 bases; unmatched junction bases: 5. The CDR3 totals 14 residues. The germline V gene has CDR1 MDHEN and CDR2 SYDVKM. The CDR3 DNA follows: TGTGCCAGCAGTTTACGAGGGGGCGGGACTGAAGCTTTCTTT. Translation gives CASSLRGGGTEAFF.

Note on this clone: The sample holds other DNA sequences that translate to the same CDR3. V usage is TRBV7-2 and J usage is TRBJ1-3; D gene ambiguous. Trimming removed 1 base from V and 0 bases from J, with 4 bases in between. The CDR3 spans 14 residues. Germline lookup yields CDR1 SGHTA and CDR2 FQGNSA. The DNA for the CDR3 is TGTGCCAGCAGCTTAGGTAGCTCTGGAAACACCATATATTTT. Translating gives CASSLGSSGNTIYF.

This clone appeared a few times. The chain joins TRBV9 to TRBJ2-5; a possible D gene is TRBD2 (5 bases). Germline V gene sequence: CDR1 SGDLS, CDR2 YYNGEE. CDR3 size: 14 residues. V gave up 0 bases and J gave up 0 bases, with 6 bases separating them. As DNA, the CDR3 is TGTGCCAGCAGCGTAGGAGGGCACCAAGAGACCCAGTACTTC. It is translated as CASSVGGHQETQYF.

The chain combines TRBV6-5 with TRBJ2-7; 7 bases line up with TRBD1. There are 13 residues in the CDR3. Germline V CDR1 and CDR2: MNHEY, SVGAGI. Trimming took 6 bases from V and 7 from J; bases not matched to a gene: 9. The CDR3 loop reads CASSPGQGVEQYF. CDR3 DNA sequence: TGTGCCAGCAGCCCGGGGCAGGGGGTTGAGCAGTACTTC.

This chain links TRBV12-5 with TRBJ1-2; 10 bases match TRBD1. V dropped 4 bases and J dropped 8; count of bases not matched to a gene: 4. The CDR3 runs to 13 residues. The germline CDR1 and CDR2 sequences are LGHNT and FRNRAP. The CDR3 protein is CASGSGTGEGYTF. The CDR3, as DNA: TGTGCTAGTGGTTCCGGGACAGGGGAAGGCTACACCTTC.

V is TRBV19 and J is TRBJ2-1; D gene ambiguous. Deletions cut 3 bases from V and 6 bases from J, with 3 bases between. The CDR3 consists of 11 residues. Germline CDR1 and CDR2: LNHDA and SQIVND (reference sequence). The CDR3 loop is CASSMSNEQFF. The CDR3 region has the DNA TGTGCCAGTAGTATGAGCAATGAGCAGTTCTTC.

The chain employs TRBV9 and TRBJ2-2; D is possibly TRBD1 (6 bases). V was clipped by 7 bases and J by 4 bases, with 14 bases between them. The CDR3 is 14 amino acids. Per the germline V gene, CDR1 is SGDLS and CDR2 is YYNGEE. CDR3: CASRKTGSTGELFF. The CDR3 bases are TGTGCCAGCCGGAAAACAGGGTCCACCGGGGAGCTGTTTTTT. Using reference TRBV9 and TRBJ2-2 for the parts outside the CDR3, the full variable domain is DSGVTQTPKHLITATGQRVTLRCSPRSGDLSVYWYQQSLDQGLQFLIQYYNGEERAKGNILERFSAQQFPDLHSELNLSSLELGDSALYFCASRKTGSTGELFFGEGSRLTVL.

This chain connects TRBV28 to TRBJ1-4; TRBD1 is a possible D gene (6 bases). CDR1 and CDR2 (germline): MDHEN, SYDVKM. Trimming shortened V by 4 bases and J by 3 bases, and 12 bases separated the two germline ends. CDR3 size: 15 residues. The CDR3 loop is CASSSPGEANEKLFF. The CDR3 nucleotides read TGTGCCAGCAGTTCACCAGGGGAAGCTAATGAAAAACTGTTTTTT.

V is TRBV9 and J is TRBJ2-2; D is uncertain. Deletions cut 0 bases from V and 6 bases from J, with 6 bases between. CDR1 and CDR2 (germline): SGDLS, YYNGEE. The CDR3 is 13 amino acids. The CDR3 reads CASSVASSGELFF. CDR3 nucleotides: TGTGCCAGCAGCGTAGCGAGTTCCGGGGAGCTGTTTTTT. The whole variable domain, filled in from reference TRBV9 and TRBJ2-2, reads DSGVTQTPKHLITATGQRVTLRCSPRSGDLSVYWYQQSLDQGLQFLIQYYNGEERAKGNILERFSAQQFPDLHSELNLSSLELGDSALYFCASSVASSGELFFGEGSRLTVL.

The chain carries TRBV2 and TRBJ1-2, with 11 bases matching TRBD1. The germline gives CDR1 SNHLY, CDR2 FYNNEI. With 4 bases clipped from V and 8 bases from J, the junction kept 6 bases outside the gene matches. This CDR3 is built from 14 residues. The CDR3 loop is CASSAPDRGQGYTF. DNA of the CDR3: TGTGCCAGCAGTGCCCCGGACAGGGGGCAAGGCTACACCTTC.

This clone has just a few counts. The J gene is TRBJ2-5, the V gene TRBV5-5, with D maybe TRBD1 (5 bases). CDR1 and CDR2 from the germline V gene are SGHKS and YYEKEE (reference sequence). V was shortened by 4 bases and J by 5 bases, with 15 bases between the two germline ends. This CDR3 is built from 14 residues. CDR3 sequence reads: CASSRAQGSETQYF. CDR3 DNA sequence: TGTGCCAGCAGCCGCGCGCAGGGAAGCGAGACCCAGTACTTC.

A note on this clone: Other DNA sequences in this specimen translate into the identical CDR3. The chain couples TRBV28 to TRBJ2-1; D is ambiguous. CDR1 MDHEN and CDR2 SYDVKM come from the germline V gene. V shed 5 bases and J shed 3 bases, with 5 bases lying between them. The CDR3 runs 12 residues. CDR3 residues: CASSPNYNEQFF. In DNA form, the CDR3 reads TGTGCCAGCAGTCCCAACTACAATGAGCAGTTCTTC.

This clone was seen only a few times. The gene calls are TRBV5-3 and TRBJ2-5, with 10 bases identical to TRBD2. TRBV5-3 is an ORF, with its function uncertain. The junction had 14 bases not matched to a gene; V was cut back by 4 bases and J by 5 bases. This CDR3 has 17 amino acids. CDR3 DNA sequence: TGTGCCAGAAGCCCCAACATTAGCGGGGGGCCGAAGGAGACCCAGTACTTC. This sequence encodes CARSPNISGGPKETQYF.

The chain joins TRBV28 to TRBJ1-5; 7 nucleotides match TRBD1. V shed 4 bases, J shed 5 bases, and the junction held 8 bases outside the gene matches. Germline V gene data show CDR1 as MDHEN and CDR2 as SYDVKM. CDR3 length equals 15 residues. The CDR3 is CASSSSGQIYQPQHF. In DNA, the CDR3 is TGTGCCAGCAGTTCATCGGGACAGATATATCAGCCCCAGCATTTT.

This clone was seen a handful of times. V and J are TRBV5-4 and TRBJ1-6, with 10 bases lining up with TRBD1. The CDR3 length is 15 residues. Germline V gene sequence: CDR1 SGHNT, CDR2 YYREEE (reference sequence). The ends lost 1 base at V and 10 bases at J; junction bases unmatched: 5. For the CDR3, the DNA is TGTGCCAGCAGCTTGACCGGGACAGGGGACTCACCCCTCCACTTT. Translating gives CASSLTGTGDSPLHF.

The CDR3 DNA sequence: TGTGCCAGCAGCTTAATCAACGAACCCCAAGGGGAGTACTTC. Translated, it gives CASSLINEPQGEYF. The gene calls are TRBV13 and TRBJ2-7; tentatively, D is TRBD1 (5 bases). The V end was cut by 2 bases, the J end by 11 bases, with 19 bases between. The CDR3 runs 14 residues. Germline CDR1 and CDR2: PRHDT and FYEKMQ (reference sequence).

This chain links TRBV4-1 with TRBJ2-7; 7 nucleotides agree with TRBD1. V shed 1 base, J shed 1 base, and the junction held 4 bases outside the gene matches. Germline V CDR1 and CDR2: MGHRA, YSYEKL. The length of the CDR3 is 15 residues. Written as DNA, the CDR3 is TGCGCCAGCAGCCAAGGTGACAGGGCTTCCTACGAGCAGTACTTC. Its protein is CASSQGDRASYEQYF.

This clone is a singleton in its sample. The chain links TRBV7-9 to TRBJ1-2; 7 positions match TRBD1. This CDR3 comprises 14 residues. V shed 6 bases, J shed 2 bases, and the junction held 6 bases outside the gene matches. Germline loops: CDR1 SEHNR, CDR2 FQNEAQ (reference sequence). The chain's CDR3 is CASSQTGANYGYTF. The CDR3 coding sequence is TGTGCCAGCAGTCAAACAGGGGCCAACTATGGCTACACCTTC.

This clone was observed a handful of times. The chain has TRBV5-4 and TRBJ1-3; perhaps TRBD1 as D (6 bases). With 2 bases removed from V and 0 bases from J, the gap between germline ends came to 18 bases. The CDR3 is 18 amino acids. Per the germline V gene, CDR1 is SGHNT and CDR2 is YYREEE (reference sequence). CDR3 sequence reads: CASSLGSGTTISGNTIYF. The CDR3 DNA reads TGTGCCAGCAGCTTAGGGTCCGGGACAACTATCTCTGGAAACACCATATATTTT. The whole variable domain, filled in from reference TRBV5-4 and TRBJ1-3, reads ETGVTQSPTHLIKTRGQQVTLRCSSQSGHNTVSWYQQALGQGPQFIFQYYREEENGRGNFPPRFSGLQFPNYSSELNVNALELDDSALYLCASSLGSGTTISGNTIYFGEGSWLTVV.

V gene TRBV4-1 combines with J gene TRBJ1-2, with D possibly being TRBD1 (5 bases). This CDR3 is 18 amino acids long. Between the trimmed V and J ends, which lost 1 base and 2 bases, there was a span of 20 bases. In germline, CDR1 is MGHRA, CDR2 YSYEKL. The CDR3 region has the DNA TGCGCCAGCAGCCAAGGTGGGAAAAACAGGAGTCCGAACTATGGCTACACCTTC. Translating it yields CASSQGGKNRSPNYGYTF.

Turning to this clone: Distinct nucleotide sequences in the sample also encode this CDR3. DNA of the CDR3: TGTGCCAGCAGAGACAGGGACCAAGAGACCCAGTACTTC. Residues: CASRDRDQETQYF. The rearrangement links TRBV25-1 to TRBJ2-5, with 7 bases aligning to TRBD1. From germline, CDR1 is MGHDK and CDR2 SYGVNS. The CDR3 covers 13 residues. The V gene end was trimmed by 6 bases and the J gene end by 0 bases; junction bases not matched to a gene: 1.

The chain employs TRBV4-2 and TRBJ2-1, with 7 bases that match TRBD1. The CDR3 length is 15 residues. Trimming took 6 bases from V and 1 from J; bases not matched to a gene: 6. Per germline, CDR1 LGHNA and CDR2 YNFKEQ. CDR3 sequence (DNA): TGTGCCAGCAGGCGACTGACAGGGTCCTACAATGAGCAGTTCTTC. Protein: CASRRLTGSYNEQFF.